This T cell receptor beta chain was sequenced during a study of regulatory T cells in long-lasting Graves disease. Arm-PCR of CDR3 regions and iRepertoire HTBI primers were the basis on which TCR beta libraries were built. TCRdb called the multiplex PCR reads again in MiXCR, with one record for every CDR3 protein. The sample lists some 250,000 distinct CDR3 sequences, under 20% occurring once. As to time point: newly diagnosed GD, antithyroid drugs for less than 3 months. After RNA was extracted from PBMCs, the TCR library was made from it. The germline V and J ends were trimmed by 2 bases and 2 bases, with 5 bases remaining between them. Germline V gene sequence: CDR1 LNHDA, CDR2 SQIVND (reference sequence). The CDR3 has 13 residues. This clonotype was observed at least ten times. The sample was also linked to a second study, of T cells in Graves' hyperthyroidism and ophthalmopathy. From that second work: Patients between 18 and 65 years old had hyperthyroidism, newly diagnosed and lasting under 2 months. Ophthalmopathy was told apart from stable hyperthyroidism by a 13 V-J model.

The source material was peripheral blood mononuclear cells (PBMCs), sampled at new diagnosis, from a patient treated with antithyroid drugs. The V call is TRBV19, the J call TRBJ2-3; the D is unclear. The source of this sequence is a woman in her 30s with Graves disease. CDR3 in DNA: TGTGCCAGTAGTATAACTGACACAGATACGCAGTATTTT. This translates into CASSITDTDTQYF.